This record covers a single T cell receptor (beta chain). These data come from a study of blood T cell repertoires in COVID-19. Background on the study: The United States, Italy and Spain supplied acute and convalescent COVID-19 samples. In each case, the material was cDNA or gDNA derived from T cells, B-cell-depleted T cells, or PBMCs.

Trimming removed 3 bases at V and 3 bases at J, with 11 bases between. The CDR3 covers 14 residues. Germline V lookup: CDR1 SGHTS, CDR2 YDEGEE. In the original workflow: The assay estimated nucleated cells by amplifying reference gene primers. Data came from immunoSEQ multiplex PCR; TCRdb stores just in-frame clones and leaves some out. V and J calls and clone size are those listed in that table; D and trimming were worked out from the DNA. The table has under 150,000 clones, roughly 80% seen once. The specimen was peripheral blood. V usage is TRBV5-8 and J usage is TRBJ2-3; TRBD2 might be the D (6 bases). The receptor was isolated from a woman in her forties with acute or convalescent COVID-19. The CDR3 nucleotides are TGTGCCAGCAGCTACGCTGGACTAACAGATACGCAGTATTTT. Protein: CASSYAGLTDTQYF. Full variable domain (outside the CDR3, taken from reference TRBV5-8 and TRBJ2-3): EAGVTQSPTHLIKTRGQQATLRCSPISGHTSVYWYQQALGLGLQFLLWYDEGEERNRGNFPPRFSGRQFPNYSSELNVNALELEDSALYLCASSYAGLTDTQYFGPGTRLTVL.